This TCR beta chain was captured in a study of identical twins' blood T cells. Study context: Some 12 libraries, six alpha and six beta, gave some 50 million reads. Study observations and caveats: Twin similarity might stem from environmental factors, not only genetics. Twins shared more top CDR3 clonotypes than unrelated donors did. Out-of-frame TCRbeta clonotypes reportedly had markedly more similar V usage in twins than unrelated donors.

The CDR3 extends over 11 amino acids. V was pared by 2 bases and J by 5 bases, with 4 bases between. CDR1 and CDR2 from the germline V gene are SQVTM and ANQGSEA. MiXCR, applied by TCRdb to the 5' RACE reads, yields one record per CDR3 protein. Among a few hundred thousand distinct CDR3 sequences listed, about 28% were seen once. This clonotype was recorded many times. Its target is not known. Material for sequencing was PBMCs. The TCR originated in a woman between 18 and 49 years old in good health. V is TRBV29-1 and J is TRBJ2-1; D is ambiguous. Here the CDR3 reads CSVERDNEQFF. The DNA for the CDR3 is TGCAGCGTTGAAAGAGACAATGAGCAGTTCTTC.